The rows below give T cell receptor beta chains drawn from one sample of a study of identical twins. Via MiXCR, TCRdb re-called the 5' RACE reads, giving one row per CDR3 protein. The sample comprises hundreds of thousands of distinct CDR3 sequences, approximately 7.9% of which are singletons, and under 7% rests with the top ten. These data are also associated with another study on yellow fever vaccine responses in identical twins.

Source material: CD8+ T cells sorted from blood. All receptors derive from a woman aged 18-29 years in good health. CDR3s include the opening cysteine and the closing phenylalanine or tryptophan. Fields, in order: CDR3 protein, CDR3 DNA, D gene, V gene, clone size, J gene, CDR3 length. The D gene is left open where the match is weak. The listing skips clone size in some rows; elsewhere it reads once, few, many or a size class.

CDR3aa: CASRSGNTIYF; CDR3nt: TGTGCCAGCAGATCTGGAAACACCATATATTTT; d_gene: .; v_gene: TRBV9; abundance: .; j_gene: TRBJ1-3; len: 11
CDR3aa: CASSQDRGRGGELFF; CDR3nt: TGCGCCAGCAGCCAGGACAGGGGGCGAGGCGGGGAGCTGTTTTTT; d_gene: TRBD1; v_gene: TRBV4-1; abundance: many; j_gene: TRBJ2-2; len: 15
CDR3aa: CASSWTSRETQYF; CDR3nt: TGTGCCAGCAGTTGGACTAGTAGAGAGACCCAGTACTTC; d_gene: TRBD2; v_gene: TRBV12-3/TRBV12-4; abundance: many; j_gene: TRBJ2-5; len: 13
CDR3aa: CSPIRQDTDTQYF; CDR3nt: TGCAGCCCTATAAGACAAGACACAGATACGCAGTATTTT; d_gene: .; v_gene: TRBV20-1; abundance: few; j_gene: TRBJ2-3; len: 13
CDR3aa: CASSLTGPLSDTLRGQYF; CDR3nt: TGCGCCAGCAGCTTGACTGGCCCTCTATCTGATACTCTACGGGGGCAGTACTTC; d_gene: .; v_gene: TRBV5-1; abundance: many; j_gene: TRBJ2-7; len: 18
CDR3aa: CASSPRGPNQPQHF; CDR3nt: TGTGCCAGCAGCCCTCGAGGGCCTAATCAGCCCCAGCATTTT; d_gene: .; v_gene: TRBV6-1; abundance: .; j_gene: TRBJ1-5; len: 14
CDR3aa: CASNQRDSNTEAFF; CDR3nt: TGCGCCAGCAACCAGCGAGACTCGAACACTGAAGCTTTCTTT; d_gene: .; v_gene: TRBV4-1; abundance: many; j_gene: TRBJ1-1; len: 14
CDR3aa: CASSVDGSLDEQYF; CDR3nt: TGTGCCAGCAGCGTAGACGGGAGTCTCGACGAGCAGTACTTC; d_gene: .; v_gene: TRBV9; abundance: many; j_gene: TRBJ2-7; len: 14
CDR3aa: CSARPRMGGDWYEQYF; CDR3nt: TGCAGTGCTAGACCCCGTATGGGGGGCGATTGGTACGAGCAGTACTTC; d_gene: .; v_gene: TRBV20-1; abundance: .; j_gene: TRBJ2-7; len: 16
CDR3aa: CSVQERGLAGGTDTQYF; CDR3nt: TGCAGCGTCCAAGAACGCGGACTAGCGGGGGGCACAGATACGCAGTATTTT; d_gene: TRBD2; v_gene: TRBV29-1; abundance: .; j_gene: TRBJ2-3; len: 17
CDR3aa: CASSRRENTYEQYF; CDR3nt: TGTGCCAGCAGTAGGCGGGAGAATACATACGAGCAGTACTTC; d_gene: TRBD2; v_gene: TRBV28; abundance: .; j_gene: TRBJ2-7; len: 14
CDR3aa: CASSGAGTDTQYF; CDR3nt: TGTGCCAGCAGCGGAGCCGGGACAGATACGCAGTATTTT; d_gene: .; v_gene: TRBV5-4; abundance: few; j_gene: TRBJ2-3; len: 13
CDR3aa: CASSDSLMSSYNEQFF; CDR3nt: TGTGCCAGCAGTGACAGTTTGATGAGCTCCTACAATGAGCAGTTCTTC; d_gene: .; v_gene: TRBV6-4; abundance: few; j_gene: TRBJ2-1; len: 16
CDR3aa: CASSYKDRGDQPQHF; CDR3nt: TGTGCCAGCAGTTATAAGGACAGGGGAGATCAGCCCCAGCATTTT; d_gene: TRBD1; v_gene: TRBV6-5; abundance: few; j_gene: TRBJ1-5; len: 15
CDR3aa: CASSLNQYGTGELFF; CDR3nt: TGTGCCAGCAGCTTAAACCAATATGGGACCGGGGAGCTGTTTTTT; d_gene: .; v_gene: TRBV7-8; abundance: few; j_gene: TRBJ2-2; len: 15
CDR3aa: CSASRWEGKNTEAFF; CDR3nt: TGCAGTGCTAGCAGATGGGAGGGTAAGAACACTGAAGCTTTCTTT; d_gene: .; v_gene: TRBV20-1; abundance: few; j_gene: TRBJ1-1; len: 15
CDR3aa: CATTLGQGPYQPQHF; CDR3nt: TGTGCCACCACGCTGGGACAGGGTCCTTACCAGCCCCAGCATTTT; d_gene: TRBD1; v_gene: TRBV28; abundance: many; j_gene: TRBJ1-5; len: 15
CDR3aa: CSGLQGYEQYF; CDR3nt: TGCAGCGGACTACAGGGCTACGAGCAGTACTTC; d_gene: .; v_gene: TRBV29-1; abundance: many; j_gene: TRBJ2-7; len: 11
CDR3aa: CSARDSKARPYNEQFF; CDR3nt: TGCAGTGCTAGAGATTCGAAGGCGCGTCCCTACAATGAGCAGTTCTTC; d_gene: .; v_gene: TRBV20-1; abundance: .; j_gene: TRBJ2-1; len: 16
CDR3aa: CSASGVSGGARTGELFF; CDR3nt: TGCAGTGCTAGTGGGGTTAGCGGGGGGGCGCGGACCGGGGAGCTGTTTTTT; d_gene: TRBD2; v_gene: TRBV20-1; abundance: many; j_gene: TRBJ2-2; len: 17
CDR3aa: CAISRPNTGELFF; CDR3nt: TGTGCCATCTCCAGGCCGAACACCGGGGAGCTGTTTTTT; d_gene: .; v_gene: TRBV10-3; abundance: .; j_gene: TRBJ2-2; len: 13
CDR3aa: CASSQNPGSKNIQYF; CDR3nt: TGTGCCAGCAGCCAAAACCCTGGTAGTAAAAACATTCAGTACTTC; d_gene: .; v_gene: TRBV3-1; abundance: .; j_gene: TRBJ2-4; len: 15
CDR3aa: CASSEVTEAVYGYTF; CDR3nt: TGTGCCAGCAGTGAAGTGACAGAGGCGGTCTATGGCTACACCTTC; d_gene: .; v_gene: TRBV6-1; abundance: many; j_gene: TRBJ1-2; len: 15
CDR3aa: CASSQSRDSRANYGYTF; CDR3nt: TGTGCCAGCAGCCAGTCCCGGGACAGCCGAGCTAACTATGGCTACACCTTC; d_gene: TRBD1; v_gene: TRBV7-9; abundance: few; j_gene: TRBJ1-2; len: 17
CDR3aa: CASTSGGVDTGELFF; CDR3nt: TGTGCCAGCACCTCTGGAGGGGTGGACACCGGGGAGCTGTTTTTT; d_gene: .; v_gene: TRBV6-1; abundance: .; j_gene: TRBJ2-2; len: 15
CDR3aa: CASSLVWVGANVLTF; CDR3nt: TGTGCCAGCAGCTTAGTATGGGTTGGGGCCAACGTCCTGACTTTC; d_gene: .; v_gene: TRBV11-2; abundance: once; j_gene: TRBJ2-6; len: 15